This T cell receptor (beta chain) was observed in a study of T cells in localized non-small cell lung cancer. The method was immunoSEQ multiplex PCR; TCRdb's version includes in-frame clones alone and lacks a portion of them. The sample carries about 1,900 clones, around 21% recorded once. Remarks on this clone: Antigen unknown.

Notes on the study in general: A denser population of T cells in blood accompanied longer overall survival. Detection in adjacent lung was observed for a median about 56 of the top 100 tumor clones. Uninvolved adjacent lung showed peak T cell clonality, exceeding tumor.

V lost 3 bases to trimming and J lost 4 bases, with 12 bases between them. CDR3 length: 14 residues. Germline lookup yields CDR1 LNHDA and CDR2 SQIVND (reference sequence). The TCR was taken from a female donor older than 55 with stage I lung adenocarcinoma. The genes are TRBV19 and TRBJ2-5; the D call may be TRBD1 or TRBD2 (5 bases each). Sequenced here: normal lung tissue next to the tumor, sampled before any cancer treatment. This CDR3 reads CASSIAGAGETQYF. In nucleotides, the CDR3 is TGTGCCAGTAGTATTGCCGGGGCTGGAGAGACCCAGTACTTC.